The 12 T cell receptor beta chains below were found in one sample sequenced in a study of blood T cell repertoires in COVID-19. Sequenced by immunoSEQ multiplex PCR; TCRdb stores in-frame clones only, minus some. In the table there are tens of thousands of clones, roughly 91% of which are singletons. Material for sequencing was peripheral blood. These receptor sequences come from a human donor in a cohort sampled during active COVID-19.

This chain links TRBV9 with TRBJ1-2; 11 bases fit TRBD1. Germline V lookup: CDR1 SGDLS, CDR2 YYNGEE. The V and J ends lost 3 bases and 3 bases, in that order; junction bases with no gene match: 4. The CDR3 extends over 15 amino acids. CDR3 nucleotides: TGTGCCAGCAGCGCACAGGGACAGGGGGACTATGGCTACACCTTC. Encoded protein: CASSAQGQGDYGYTF.

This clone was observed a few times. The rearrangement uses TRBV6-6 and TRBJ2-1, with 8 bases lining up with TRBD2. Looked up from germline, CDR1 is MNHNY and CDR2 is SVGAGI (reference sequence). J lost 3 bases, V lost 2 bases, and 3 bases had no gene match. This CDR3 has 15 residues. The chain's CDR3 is CASSYPGGVYNEQFF. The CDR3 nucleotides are TGTGCCAGCAGTTACCCGGGGGGGGTCTACAATGAGCAGTTCTTC.

The CDR3 DNA reads TGTGCCACCAGTGATTCTCGGGTCCCCACCTACGAGCAGTACTTC. Amino acids: CATSDSRVPTYEQYF. This chain connects TRBV24-1 to TRBJ2-7; D is undetermined. The CDR3 runs 15 residues. The ends were cut back, 2 bases at V and 2 bases at J, with 12 bases in the middle. Germline V gene lookup returns CDR1 KGHDR and CDR2 SFDVKD.

In DNA, the CDR3 is TGTGCCAGCAGTTTTTGGACAGACTCCTACGAGCAGTACTTC. This sequence encodes CASSFWTDSYEQYF. The chain is built from TRBV11-2 and TRBJ2-7, with D possibly being TRBD1 (6 bases). Trimming removed 6 bases from V and 0 bases from J, with 12 bases in between. CDR1 SGHAT and CDR2 FQNNGV come from the germline V gene. The CDR3 runs to 14 residues.

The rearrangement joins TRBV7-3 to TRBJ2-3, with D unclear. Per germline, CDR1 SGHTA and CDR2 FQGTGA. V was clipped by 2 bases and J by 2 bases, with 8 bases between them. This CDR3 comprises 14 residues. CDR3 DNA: TGTGCCAGCAGCTTAGCGTTCCACACAGATACGCAGTATTTT. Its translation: CASSLAFHTDTQYF.

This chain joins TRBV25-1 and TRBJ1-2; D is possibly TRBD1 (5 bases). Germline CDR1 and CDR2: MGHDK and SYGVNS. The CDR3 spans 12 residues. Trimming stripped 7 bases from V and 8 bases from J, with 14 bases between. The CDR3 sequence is CASTMGGYGYTF. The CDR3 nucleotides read TGTGCCAGCACAATGGGGGGGTACGGCTACACCTTC.

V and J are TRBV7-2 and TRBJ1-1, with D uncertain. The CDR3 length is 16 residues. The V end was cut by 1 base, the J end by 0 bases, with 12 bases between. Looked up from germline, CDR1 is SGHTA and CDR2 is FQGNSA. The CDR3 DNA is TGTGCCAGCAGCTTAGACGGGGAGGTCATGAACACTGAAGCTTTCTTT. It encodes CASSLDGEVMNTEAFF.

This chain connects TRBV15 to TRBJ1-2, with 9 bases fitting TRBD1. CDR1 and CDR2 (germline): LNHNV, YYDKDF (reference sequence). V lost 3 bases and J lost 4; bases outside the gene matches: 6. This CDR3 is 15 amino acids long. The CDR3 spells CATSRTRDRAYGYTF. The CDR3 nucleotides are TGTGCCACCAGCAGGACGCGGGACAGGGCCTATGGCTACACCTTC.

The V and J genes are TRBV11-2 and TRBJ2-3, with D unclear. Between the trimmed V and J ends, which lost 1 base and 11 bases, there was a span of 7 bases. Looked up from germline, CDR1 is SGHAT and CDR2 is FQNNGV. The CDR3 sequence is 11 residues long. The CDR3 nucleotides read TGTGCCAGCAGCTTAGGACTGTTGCAGTATTTT. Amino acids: CASSLGLLQYF.

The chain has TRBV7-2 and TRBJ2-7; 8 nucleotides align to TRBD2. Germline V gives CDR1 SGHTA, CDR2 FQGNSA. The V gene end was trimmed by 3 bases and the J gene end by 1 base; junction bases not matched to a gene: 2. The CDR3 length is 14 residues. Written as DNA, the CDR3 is TGTGCCAGCAGCTTTAGCGGGGATTCCTACGAGCAGTACTTC. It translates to CASSFSGDSYEQYF. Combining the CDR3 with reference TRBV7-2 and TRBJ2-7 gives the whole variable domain GAGVSQSPSNKVTEKGKDVELRCDPISGHTALYWYRQSLGQGLEFLIYFQGNSAPDKSGLPSDRFSAERTGGSVSTLTIQRTQQEDSAVYLCASSFSGDSYEQYFGPGTRLTVT.

CDR3: CASSIFSGAHEQYF. CDR3 DNA sequence: TGTGCCAGTAGTATATTTTCTGGGGCCCACGAGCAGTACTTC. This rearrangement joins TRBV19 to TRBJ2-7; weak D call: TRBD1 (5 bases). Germline-derived CDR1 and CDR2 are LNHDA and SQIVND (reference sequence). There are 14 residues in the CDR3. V was trimmed by 2 bases and J by 5 bases, leaving 13 bases between them.

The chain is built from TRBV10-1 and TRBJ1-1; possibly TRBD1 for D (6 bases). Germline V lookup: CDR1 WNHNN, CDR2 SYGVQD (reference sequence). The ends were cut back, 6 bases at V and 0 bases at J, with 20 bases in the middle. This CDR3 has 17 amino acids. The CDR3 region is CASSILTGYQMNTEAFF. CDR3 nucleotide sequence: TGCGCCAGCAGCATCTTAACAGGGTATCAGATGAACACTGAAGCTTTCTTT.